This T cell receptor beta chain was captured by sequencing in a study of OX40 agonist ivuxolimab in advanced cancers. Study context: Of the patients, three showed partial responses, one with hepatocellular carcinoma and two with cutaneous melanoma. Findings and caveats of the study: CD4+ T cells averaged fewer expanded clones than CD8+ T cells. By week 6 at 0.1 to 3.0 mg/kg, blood CD4+ and CD8+ T cells had expanded clonally.

This CDR3 is built from 13 residues. Germline V gene data show CDR1 as MNHNY and CDR2 as SVGAGI (reference sequence). Trimming took 9 bases from V and 6 from J; bases not matched to a gene: 3. Sequencing was performed with immunoSEQ multiplex PCR; in TCRdb, only in-frame clones are kept and a portion is missing. This sample yields more than 60,000 clones, of which more than 75% are seen a single time; around 5% belongs to the top ten. Autoimmune disease history or systemic immunosuppression was exclusionary. This clone was counted between two and nine times. Its antigen remains unidentified. V is TRBV6-6 and J is TRBJ1-5; 12 bases fit TRBD1. This material consisted of CD4+ or CD8+ T cells sorted from blood, taken in a trial of the OX40 agonist ivuxolimab. This receptor was obtained from an adult with an advanced solid tumor such as melanoma, head and neck, liver or kidney cancer. This chain's CDR3 is CASRDRGLQPQHF. CDR3 nucleotides: TGTGCCAGTCGGGACAGGGGGCTTCAGCCCCAGCATTTT.